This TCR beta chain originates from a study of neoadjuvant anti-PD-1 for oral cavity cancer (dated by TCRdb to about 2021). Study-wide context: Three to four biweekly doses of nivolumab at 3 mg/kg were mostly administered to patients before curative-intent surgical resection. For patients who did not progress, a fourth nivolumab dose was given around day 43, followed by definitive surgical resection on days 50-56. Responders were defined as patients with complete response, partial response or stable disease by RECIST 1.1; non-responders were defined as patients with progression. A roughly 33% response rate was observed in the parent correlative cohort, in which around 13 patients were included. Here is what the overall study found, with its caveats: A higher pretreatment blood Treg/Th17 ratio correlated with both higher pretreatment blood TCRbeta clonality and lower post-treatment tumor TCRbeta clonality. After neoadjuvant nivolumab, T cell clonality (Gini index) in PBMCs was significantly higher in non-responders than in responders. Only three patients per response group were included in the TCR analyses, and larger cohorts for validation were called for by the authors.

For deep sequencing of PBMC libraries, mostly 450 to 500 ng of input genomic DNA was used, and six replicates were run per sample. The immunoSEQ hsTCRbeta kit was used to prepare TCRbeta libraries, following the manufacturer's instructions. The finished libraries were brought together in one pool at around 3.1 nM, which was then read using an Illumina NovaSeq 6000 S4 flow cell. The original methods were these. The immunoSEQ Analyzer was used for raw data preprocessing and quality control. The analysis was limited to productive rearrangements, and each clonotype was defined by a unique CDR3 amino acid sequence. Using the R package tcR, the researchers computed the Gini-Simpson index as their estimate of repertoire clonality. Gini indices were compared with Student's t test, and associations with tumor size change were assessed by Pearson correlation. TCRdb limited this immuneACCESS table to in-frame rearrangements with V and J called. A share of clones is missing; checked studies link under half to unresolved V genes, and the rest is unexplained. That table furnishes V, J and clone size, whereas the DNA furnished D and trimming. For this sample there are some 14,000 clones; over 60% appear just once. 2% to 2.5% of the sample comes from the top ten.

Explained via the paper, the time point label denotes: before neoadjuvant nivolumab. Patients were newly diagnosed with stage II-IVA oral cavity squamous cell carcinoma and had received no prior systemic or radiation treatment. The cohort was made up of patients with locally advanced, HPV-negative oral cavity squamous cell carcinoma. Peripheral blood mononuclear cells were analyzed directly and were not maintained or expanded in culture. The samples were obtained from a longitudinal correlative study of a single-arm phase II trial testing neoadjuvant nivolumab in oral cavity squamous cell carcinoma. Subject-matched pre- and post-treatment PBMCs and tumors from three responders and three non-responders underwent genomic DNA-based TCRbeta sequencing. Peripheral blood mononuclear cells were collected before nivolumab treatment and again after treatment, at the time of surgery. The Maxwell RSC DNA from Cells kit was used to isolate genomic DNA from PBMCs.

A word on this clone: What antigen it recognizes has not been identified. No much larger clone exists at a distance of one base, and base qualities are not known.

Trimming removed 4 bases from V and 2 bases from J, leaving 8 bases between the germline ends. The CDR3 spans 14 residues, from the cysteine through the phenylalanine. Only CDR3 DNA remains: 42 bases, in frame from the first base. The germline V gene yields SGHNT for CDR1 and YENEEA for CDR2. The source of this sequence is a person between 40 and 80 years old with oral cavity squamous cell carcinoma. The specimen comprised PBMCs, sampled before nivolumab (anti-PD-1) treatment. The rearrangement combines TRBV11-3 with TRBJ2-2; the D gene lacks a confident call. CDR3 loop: CASSSGTNTGELFF. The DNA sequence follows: TGTGCCAGCAGCTCGGGTACAAACACCGGGGAGCTGTTTTTT.